The rows below give T cell receptor beta chains drawn from one sample of a study of blood T cell repertoires in COVID-19. The method was immunoSEQ multiplex PCR; TCRdb's version includes in-frame clones alone and lacks a portion of them. The data show approximately 240,000 clones, with 70% to 90% seen just once and over 2.5% held by the top ten. The sample was peripheral blood. These receptors originate from a man aged 50-60 years who had recovered from COVID-19. The CDR3 runs from the conserved cysteine through the conserved F or W. Fields, in order: V gene, D gene, CDR3 protein. A D gene is named only where the DNA matches it firmly.

>TRBV6-5|.
CASSVDRDTQYF
>TRBV6-5|TRBD2
CASRAKLAGADTQYF
>TRBV11-2|TRBD1
CASSNQDRVRGYTF
>TRBV28|TRBD2
CASRLAGVGTQYF
>TRBV27|.
CASSLRTPGNTIYF
>TRBV5-1|TRBD2
CASSPSRGAYNEQFF
>TRBV27|.
CASSLGNRVGEQYF
>TRBV2|.
CASTIEYSYEQYF
>TRBV12-3/TRBV12-4|.
CASSFLANEQFF
>TRBV11-3|TRBD2
CASSLGASGSFADTQYF
>TRBV9|TRBD1
CASSVGRGPNEKLFF
>TRBV6-5|.
CASSAKPLKLFF
>TRBV3-1/TRBV3-2|.
CASSQRWRDNEQFF
>TRBV18|TRBD1
CASSPGQGLGEQYF